These 12 T cell receptor beta chains share one sample of origin, sequenced in a study of cytomegalovirus exposure and HLA in healthy donors. Amplification used 60 Vbeta primers and 13 Jbeta primers. Profiled with immunoSEQ multiplex PCR; TCRdb holds only in-frame clones, not every one. The sample has over 150,000 clones; roughly 80% are singletons. What was sequenced was PBMCs. These receptor sequences come from a man aged 30 to 45 in good health and CMV-seronegative.

The V call is TRBV5-4, the J call TRBJ2-2; perhaps TRBD1 as D (6 bases). V lost 3 bases, J lost 1 base, and 10 bases lay in between. This CDR3 has 15 amino acids. The germline V gene has CDR1 SGHNT and CDR2 YYREEE (reference sequence). This CDR3 reads CASSSGHLNTGELFF. In DNA form, the CDR3 reads TGTGCCAGCAGCTCGGGACACCTGAACACCGGGGAGCTGTTTTTT.

This sequence joins TRBV7-2 and TRBJ1-1; 7 bases are shared with TRBD1. The ends lost 0 bases at V and 8 bases at J; junction bases unmatched: 3. The CDR3 runs 13 residues. Germline CDR1 and CDR2: SGHTA and FQGNSA. CDR3: CASSLAPDREAFF. The CDR3 bases are TGTGCCAGCAGCTTAGCCCCGGACAGGGAAGCTTTCTTT.

This clone showed up just once. The rearrangement links TRBV19 to TRBJ1-5; 8 nucleotides align to TRBD1. J gave up 7 bases and V 7 bases, and 15 bases lay outside the gene matches. Germline-derived CDR1 and CDR2 are LNHDA and SQIVND (reference sequence). The CDR3 totals 16 residues. The CDR3 DNA reads as TGTGCCAGTAATACTCACCACGACAGGGGTGGACAGCCCCAGCATTTT. Its protein is CASNTHHDRGGQPQHF.

The chain carries TRBV4-3 and TRBJ2-1; TRBD2 matches 16 bases. The CDR3 sequence is 20 residues long. The V gene's germline CDR1 is LGHNA and CDR2 YSLEER. J was trimmed by 4 bases and V by 0 bases; bases with no gene match: 9. Here the CDR3 reads CASSQEGTGTSGGGYNEQFF. In DNA form, the CDR3 reads TGCGCCAGCAGCCAAGAAGGCACTGGGACTAGCGGGGGGGGGTACAATGAGCAGTTCTTC.

The chain joins TRBV7-2 to TRBJ2-1; D perhaps matches TRBD2 (5 bases). The CDR3 consists of 14 residues. V was shortened by 5 bases and J by 10 bases, with 18 bases between the two germline ends. Germline V CDR1 and CDR2: SGHTA, FQGNSA. The CDR3 bases are TGTGCCAGCAGCCCTATTCGGACTGCAGGAGAGCAGTTCTTC. Amino acids: CASSPIRTAGEQFF.

The gene calls are TRBV6-1 and TRBJ2-1, with D possibly TRBD2 on 5 matching bases. V lost 7 bases and J lost 6, with 13 bases in between. CDR1 is MNHNS and CDR2 is SASEGT in the germline V gene. This CDR3 comprises 13 residues. CDR3 nucleotides: TGTGCCAGCATTGGGCCCGGGGTCAATGAGCAGTTCTTC. It specifies CASIGPGVNEQFF.

The V call is TRBV7-2, the J call TRBJ2-7; TRBD2 agrees at 8 bases. The length of the CDR3 is 14 residues. V was clipped by 2 bases and J by 4 bases; unmatched bases: 4. CDR1 is SGHTA and CDR2 is FQGNSA in the germline V gene. For the CDR3, the DNA is TGTGCCAGCAGCTTATTGGGACTAGATTACGAGCAGTACTTC. It encodes CASSLLGLDYEQYF.

The chain employs TRBV27 and TRBJ2-3; the match to TRBD2 covers 10 bases. Germline V gene lookup returns CDR1 MNHEY and CDR2 SMNVEV (reference sequence). J lost 1 base, V lost 10 bases, and 5 bases had no gene match. The CDR3 runs to 14 residues. The CDR3 reads CATLGTSGTDTQYF. CDR3 DNA: TGTGCCACCCTGGGGACTAGCGGCACAGATACGCAGTATTTT.

As regards this clone: The junction and the germline gene differ at one end; a read error may be behind it. CDR3 protein: CSSSLPGQGGGNQPQHF. Here the CDR3 DNA reads TGTTCCAGCAGCCTGCCGGGACAGGGGGGAGGGAATCAGCCCCAGCATTTT. V usage is TRBV7-9 and J usage is TRBJ1-5; 11 positions match TRBD1. This CDR3 contains 17 residues. Germline CDR1 reads SEHNR; CDR2 reads FQNEAQ (reference sequence).

V usage is TRBV15 and J usage is TRBJ1-2; 12 bases are shared with TRBD1. Germline loops: CDR1 LNHNV, CDR2 YYDKDF (reference sequence). V was clipped by 4 bases and J by 1 base; unmatched bases: 4. The CDR3 contains 16 residues. This chain's CDR3 is CATSIGTGGGNYGYTF. In DNA form, the CDR3 reads TGTGCCACCAGCATCGGGACAGGGGGCGGTAACTATGGCTACACCTTC.

The V gene is TRBV5-6, the J gene TRBJ2-5; 9 bases agree with TRBD1. V gave up 5 bases and J gave up 5 bases; unmatched junction bases: 7. This CDR3 comprises 14 residues. Germline V gene data show CDR1 as SGHDT and CDR2 as YYEEEE. The CDR3 DNA reads TGTGCCAGCAGTCCTACAGGGGGCGGGGAGACCCAGTACTTC. Its protein is CASSPTGGGETQYF.

The V and J genes are TRBV19 and TRBJ2-7, with 7 positions matching TRBD1. Germline values: CDR1 LNHDA, CDR2 SQIVND (reference sequence). J gave up 5 bases and V 7 bases, and 8 bases lay outside the gene matches. The length of the CDR3 is 13 residues. CDR3 in amino acids: CASIGQGVDEQYF. The CDR3 DNA reads TGTGCCAGTATTGGGCAGGGGGTCGACGAGCAGTACTTC. The whole variable domain, remainder taken from reference TRBV19 and TRBJ2-7, is DGGITQSPKYLFRKEGQNVTLSCEQNLNHDAMYWYRQDPGQGLRLIYYSQIVNDFQKGDIAEGYSVSREKKESFPLTVTSAQKNPTAFYLCASIGQGVDEQYFGPGTRLTVT.